The sample holds many counts of the clone carrying this T cell receptor beta chain. Its specificity is not known. This sample was included in a study of blood T cells in healthy people across ages. Study findings and constraints: The study found more naive CD4+ cells and higher diversity in long-lived than aged donors. Across the age range, TCR beta diversity per million T cells fell in a roughly linear way.

A second PCR, run for about 7 to 11 cycles, used a sample-barcoded 5' primer plus a J-beta primer mix. Every cDNA molecule bore a tag from a template-switch adaptor containing 12 random nucleotides. TCRdb itself ran the 5' RACE reads through MiXCR, one entry per CDR3 protein. The sample lists roughly 1.9 million distinct CDR3 sequences, about 39% occurring once. The ends were cut back, 10 bases at V and 5 bases at J, with 12 bases in the middle. The CDR3 sequence is 12 residues long. The origin of this receptor is a human donor in good health. V is TRBV12-3 or TRBV12-4 and J is TRBJ2-1; D is ambiguous. Source material: blood. CDR3 in DNA: TGTGCCATCACCCAATGGGACAATGAGCAGTTCTTC. Its protein is CAITQWDNEQFF.